A single sample gave rise to the 31 T cell receptor beta chains below, sequenced in a study of OX40 agonist ivuxolimab in advanced cancers. TCRdb's table, derived via immunoSEQ multiplex PCR, lists solely in-frame clones and lacks some. The table shows about 29,000 clones, with 75% to 90% occurring only once. This material consisted of CD4+ or CD8+ T cells sorted from blood, taken in a trial of the OX40 agonist ivuxolimab. These receptors all stem from an adult with an advanced solid tumor such as melanoma, head and neck, liver or kidney cancer.

The chain is built from TRBV15 and TRBJ2-5; 8 positions agree with TRBD1. This CDR3 region has 13 residues. Trimming cost V 2 bases and J 11 bases; bases outside gene matches: 7. Germline V CDR1 and CDR2: LNHNV, YYDKDF (reference sequence). This CDR3 reads CATSRQGAREQYF. The CDR3, as DNA: TGTGCCACCAGCAGACAGGGGGCTCGGGAGCAGTACTTC.

The rearrangement joins TRBV25-1 to TRBJ2-1; maybe TRBD1 (6 bases). CDR1 and CDR2 from the germline V gene are MGHDK and SYGVNS. Trimming stripped 10 bases from V and 8 bases from J, with 15 bases between. The CDR3 is 12 residues long. The DNA of the CDR3 is TGTGCCATCCGGGTGGGGGCGGATGAGCAGTTCTTC. This sequence encodes CAIRVGADEQFF.

The chain joins TRBV2 to TRBJ2-1; 9 bases map to TRBD1. The J segment lost 3 bases and the V segment lost 10 bases, leaving 7 bases of the junction unmatched. Per the germline V gene, CDR1 is SNHLY and CDR2 is FYNNEI. This CDR3 has 14 residues. CDR3 protein: CATGDRAGYNEQFF. CDR3 nucleotide sequence: TGTGCCACCGGGGACAGGGCGGGCTACAATGAGCAGTTCTTC.

The CDR3 region has the DNA TGTGCCACCAGCAGAGTCGATGGACAGGGGGCTGAAAAACTGTTTTTT. It is translated as CATSRVDGQGAEKLFF. The V and J genes are TRBV15 and TRBJ1-4, with 11 nucleotides matching TRBD1. The junction had 5 bases not matched to a gene; V was cut back by 1 base and J by 7 bases. Looked up from germline, CDR1 is LNHNV and CDR2 is YYDKDF (reference sequence). The CDR3 spans 16 residues.

V usage is TRBV6-5 and J usage is TRBJ2-2; 10 bases are shared with TRBD1. The CDR3 is 15 residues long. V dropped 6 bases and J dropped 8; count of bases not matched to a gene: 9. The germline V gene has CDR1 MNHEY and CDR2 SVGAGI. CDR3 DNA: TGTGCCAGCAGACCCCCGGGACAGGGGTCAGGGGAGCTGTTTTTT. It specifies CASRPPGQGSGELFF.

This sequence joins TRBV5-1 and TRBJ2-1; 7 bases map to TRBD2. Germline CDR1 and CDR2: SGHRS and YFSETQ. V dropped 2 bases and J dropped 3; count of bases not matched to a gene: 5. The CDR3 is 15 amino acids. The CDR3 DNA is TGCGCCAGCAGCTTCGAGACTAGCAGCTACAATGAGCAGTTCTTC. Amino acids: CASSFETSSYNEQFF. Full variable domain (remainder filled in from reference TRBV5-1 and TRBJ2-1): KAGVTQTPRYLIKTRGQQVTLSCSPISGHRSVSWYQQTPGQGLQFLFEYFSETQRNKGNFPGRFSGRQFSNSRSEMNVSTLELGDSALYLCASSFETSSYNEQFFGPGTRLTVL.

Judged by abundance, this clone is medium-sized. This chain connects TRBV7-9 to TRBJ2-7; the match to TRBD2 covers 9 bases. Germline assignment: CDR1 SEHNR and CDR2 FQNEAQ (reference sequence). The CDR3 runs to 15 residues. V lost 5 bases and J lost 2; bases outside the gene matches: 7. The CDR3 reads CASSPSTSGTYEQYF. The CDR3 DNA reads TGTGCCAGCAGCCCCTCGACTAGCGGCACCTACGAGCAGTACTTC.

The chain joins TRBV5-1 to TRBJ2-1; D is unresolved. CDR1 is SGHRS, CDR2 YFSETQ, per germline. There are 13 residues in the CDR3. V dropped 1 base and J dropped 2 bases, with 4 bases sitting between them. The CDR3 loop is CASSLSPYNEQFF. DNA for the CDR3: TGCGCCAGCAGCTTGAGCCCCTACAATGAGCAGTTCTTC.

The chain combines TRBV7-9 with TRBJ2-7; D unclear. The germline V gene encodes CDR1 SEHNR and CDR2 FQNEAQ (reference sequence). The CDR3 has 11 amino acids. V lost 5 bases and J 1 base, leaving 3 bases between the germline ends. The CDR3 loop is CASSRSYEQYF. The CDR3 DNA reads as TGTGCCAGCAGCCGTTCCTACGAGCAGTACTTC.

The V gene is TRBV4-1, the J gene TRBJ2-1; TRBD2 aligns across 12 bases. The trim removed 3 bases at V and 10 bases at J, leaving 10 bases unmatched. Germline CDR1 and CDR2: MGHRA and YSYEKL. CDR3 length: 16 residues. DNA for the CDR3: TGCGCCAGCAGCCACCGACTAGCGGGAGATCTAGAGGAGCAGTTCTTC. Translated: CASSHRLAGDLEEQFF.

This clone was seen only once. The chain joins TRBV2 to TRBJ1-1, with a weak D call TRBD1 (6 bases). V was clipped by 6 bases and J by 4 bases, with 18 bases between them. CDR1 SNHLY and CDR2 FYNNEI come from the germline V gene. The CDR3 has 15 residues. The CDR3 nucleotides read TGTGCCAGCAGCACAGTAGGGGGATGGGGCACTGAAGCTTTCTTT. It encodes CASSTVGGWGTEAFF. The variable domain in full, completed from reference TRBV2 and TRBJ1-1, reads EPEVTQTPSHQVTQMGQEVILRCVPISNHLYFYWYRQILGQKVEFLVSFYNNEISEKSEIFDDQFSVERPDGSNFTLKIRSTKLEDSAMYFCASSTVGGWGTEAFFGQGTRLTVV.

The J gene is TRBJ2-1, the V gene TRBV6-4; a weak D match, TRBD1 (6 bases). CDR1 is MRHNA, CDR2 SNTAGT, per germline. The CDR3 has 13 residues. Trimming cost V 8 bases and J 9 bases, with 17 bases left between them. The CDR3 bases are TGTGCCAGCTCCCTCCCCGAAGGGGGTGAGCAGTTCTTC. This translates into CASSLPEGGEQFF.

V is TRBV7-6 and J is TRBJ2-3; D is ambiguous. The CDR3 covers 12 residues. V was shortened by 1 base and J by 5 bases, with 4 bases between the two germline ends. Germline V CDR1 and CDR2: SGHVS, FNYEAQ. The CDR3 reads CASSLGEDTQYF. The CDR3, as DNA: TGTGCCAGCAGCTTAGGTGAAGATACGCAGTATTTT.

This chain connects TRBV6-4 to TRBJ2-1, with D perhaps TRBD1 (6 bases). In germline, CDR1 is MRHNA, CDR2 SNTAGT. Trimming left V 6 bases short and J 1 base short, with 16 bases between. The CDR3 extends over 16 amino acids. The CDR3 spells CASSVTGSGSYNEQFF. In nucleotides, the CDR3 is TGTGCCAGCAGCGTAACAGGGTCGGGTTCCTACAATGAGCAGTTCTTC.

The chain links TRBV27 to TRBJ2-1; D is uncertain. The CDR3 contains 14 residues. Looked up from germline, CDR1 is MNHEY and CDR2 is SMNVEV (reference sequence). With 0 bases removed from V and 7 bases from J, the gap between germline ends came to 10 bases. The CDR3 sequence is CASSLSAPSNEQFF. The CDR3 DNA sequence: TGTGCCAGCAGTTTATCGGCTCCCTCTAATGAGCAGTTCTTC.

V gene TRBV9 combines with J gene TRBJ1-2; D call uncertain. The V and J ends lost 0 bases and 8 bases respectively, with 14 bases between them. The CDR3 runs 14 residues. CDR1 SGDLS and CDR2 YYNGEE come from the germline V gene. The CDR3 loop is CASSVEGLTSGYTF. CDR3 in DNA: TGTGCCAGCAGCGTAGAGGGTCTGACCTCGGGCTACACCTTC. Full variable domain (remainder filled in from reference TRBV9 and TRBJ1-2): DSGVTQTPKHLITATGQRVTLRCSPRSGDLSVYWYQQSLDQGLQFLIQYYNGEERAKGNILERFSAQQFPDLHSELNLSSLELGDSALYFCASSVEGLTSGYTFGSGTRLTVV.

The rearrangement uses TRBV6-4 and TRBJ2-2; tentative D call: TRBD2 (6 bases). CDR1 and CDR2 from the germline V gene are MRHNA and SNTAGT. This CDR3 comprises 14 residues. The germline V and J ends were trimmed by 3 bases and 2 bases, with 7 bases remaining between them. The CDR3: CASSEEGNTGELFF. The CDR3 region has the DNA TGTGCCAGCAGTGAGGAGGGAAACACCGGGGAGCTGTTTTTT.

This clone was detected only once. The chain combines TRBV5-6 with TRBJ2-7; 8 bases fit TRBD1. After removal of 3 bases from V and 2 bases from J, the junction contained 4 bases not matched to a gene. Germline V gives CDR1 SGHDT, CDR2 YYEEEE. The CDR3 runs to 14 residues. CDR3 residues: CASSSRQGPYEQYF. As DNA, the CDR3 is TGTGCCAGCAGCTCACGACAGGGGCCCTACGAGCAGTACTTC.

V and J are TRBV11-2 and TRBJ2-3, with TRBD2 matching 15 bases. The trim removed 6 bases at V and 7 bases at J, leaving 8 bases unmatched. This CDR3 contains 16 residues. Germline V gene data show CDR1 as SGHAT and CDR2 as FQNNGV. CDR3 in amino acids: CASSAGTSGGYNTQYF. The CDR3 DNA follows: TGTGCCAGCAGTGCCGGGACTAGCGGGGGGTATAATACGCAGTATTTT.

This clone appeared once. This chain connects TRBV9 to TRBJ1-3, with a weak D call TRBD1 (5 bases). The CDR3 is 15 residues long. With 4 bases removed from V and 0 bases from J, the gap between germline ends came to 11 bases. The germline V gene encodes CDR1 SGDLS and CDR2 YYNGEE. CDR3 loop: CASSITGSSGNTIYF. The CDR3 nucleotides read TGTGCCAGCAGCATCACAGGATCCTCTGGAAACACCATATATTTT.

The gene calls are TRBV10-3 and TRBJ1-1; D perhaps matches TRBD1 (5 bases). Deletions cut 4 bases from V and 1 base from J, with 10 bases between. This CDR3 contains 14 residues. From germline, CDR1 is ENHRY and CDR2 SYGVKD. This CDR3 is CAISGGEQNTEAFF. The CDR3 DNA follows: TGTGCCATCAGTGGGGGGGAGCAGAACACTGAAGCTTTCTTT.

This chain links TRBV9 with TRBJ2-5; TRBD2 agrees at 8 bases. This CDR3 comprises 15 residues. Trimming took 2 bases from V and 5 from J; bases not matched to a gene: 8. Germline CDR1 reads SGDLS; CDR2 reads YYNGEE. CDR3 amino acids: CASSVASGFTETQYF. The CDR3 DNA follows: TGTGCCAGCAGCGTGGCTAGCGGGTTTACGGAGACCCAGTACTTC.

This chain's CDR3 is CASQLAGSSYEQYF. CDR3 coding DNA: TGTGCCAGCCAACTAGCGGGGAGCTCCTACGAGCAGTACTTC. This chain connects TRBV13 to TRBJ2-7, with TRBD2 matching 10 bases. Germline CDR1 reads PRHDT; CDR2 reads FYEKMQ (reference sequence). CDR3 size: 14 residues. With V trimmed by 8 bases and J by 0 bases, 4 bases remained unmatched. The full variable domain, with the rest looked up from reference TRBV13 and TRBJ2-7, is AAGVIQSPRHLIKEKRETATLKCYPIPRHDTVYWYQQGPGQDPQFLISFYEKMQSDKGSIPDRFSAQQFSDYHSELNMSSLELGDSALYFCASQLAGSSYEQYFGPGTRLTVT.

The chain couples TRBV7-3 to TRBJ2-1; D unclear. There are 13 residues in the CDR3. Germline V gene sequence: CDR1 SGHTA, CDR2 FQGTGA. V lost 0 bases to trimming and J lost 7 bases, with 7 bases between them. The CDR3 loop is CASSLTAVNEQFF. In DNA form, the CDR3 reads TGTGCCAGCAGCTTAACGGCCGTAAATGAGCAGTTCTTC.

The chain joins TRBV25-1 to TRBJ2-3; D perhaps matches TRBD1 (5 bases). Trimming left V 6 bases short and J 7 bases short, with 5 bases between. CDR1 MGHDK and CDR2 SYGVNS come from the germline V gene. The CDR3 covers 10 residues. The CDR3 region is CASRDNTQYF. CDR3 DNA: TGTGCCAGCAGGGACAATACGCAGTATTTT. Variable domain in full (rest from reference TRBV25-1 and TRBJ2-3): EADIYQTPRYLVIGTGKKITLECSQTMGHDKMYWYQQDPGMELHLIHYSYGVNSTEKGDLSSESTVSRIRTEHFPLTLESARPSHTSQYLCASRDNTQYFGPGTRLTVL.

V is TRBV19 and J is TRBJ1-5, with TRBD1 matching over 7 bases. The CDR3 sequence is 15 residues long. CDR1 is LNHDA and CDR2 is SQIVND in the germline V gene (reference sequence). V lost 10 bases, J lost 0 bases, and 9 bases stayed unmatched. The CDR3 DNA reads as TGTGCCACCTCCATGACAGGGTATAGCAATCAGCCCCAGCATTTT. It is translated as CATSMTGYSNQPQHF.

This chain links TRBV19 with TRBJ2-2, with TRBD1 matching 8 bases. The V segment lost 6 bases and the J segment 1 base; nucleotides outside the gene matches: 1. The length of the CDR3 is 14 residues. The V gene's germline CDR1 is LNHDA and CDR2 SQIVND (reference sequence). The CDR3 protein is CASSGQGNTGELFF. In DNA, the CDR3 is TGTGCCAGTAGCGGACAGGGGAACACCGGGGAGCTGTTTTTT.

In its sample, this clone was seen once. The chain joins TRBV28 to TRBJ1-5; TRBD1 matches 8 bases. CDR3 length equals 16 residues. Trimming cost V 1 base and J 6 bases; bases outside gene matches: 8. CDR1 and CDR2 from the germline V gene are MDHEN and SYDVKM. In DNA, the CDR3 is TGTGCCAGCAGTTTATCGGGAGAGGACAGGGTTCAGCCCCAGCATTTT. Translating it yields CASSLSGEDRVQPQHF.

This chain connects TRBV7-6 to TRBJ1-5; D is uncertain. V dropped 0 bases and J dropped 7 bases, with 10 bases sitting between them. Looked up from germline, CDR1 is SGHVS and CDR2 is FNYEAQ. The CDR3 totals 14 residues. The CDR3 region is CASSLAVTNQPQHF. The DNA for the CDR3 is TGTGCCAGCAGCTTAGCTGTTACAAACCAGCCCCAGCATTTT.

The CDR3 here is CASSEQDTEAFF. CDR3 nucleotide sequence: TGTGCCAGCAGCGAACAGGACACTGAAGCTTTCTTT. This chain links TRBV9 with TRBJ1-1; a weak D match, TRBD1 (5 bases). The CDR3 consists of 12 residues. The V end lost 3 bases, the J end lost 3 bases, and 6 bases lay between the germline ends. The germline V gene encodes CDR1 SGDLS and CDR2 YYNGEE. The variable domain in full, with the rest retrieved from reference TRBV9 and TRBJ1-1, is DSGVTQTPKHLITATGQRVTLRCSPRSGDLSVYWYQQSLDQGLQFLIQYYNGEERAKGNILERFSAQQFPDLHSELNLSSLELGDSALYFCASSEQDTEAFFGQGTRLTVV.

V gene TRBV28 combines with J gene TRBJ2-6; 7 bases agree with TRBD2. The J segment lost 0 bases and the V segment lost 5 bases, leaving 7 bases of the junction unmatched. Looked up from germline, CDR1 is MDHEN and CDR2 is SYDVKM. The CDR3 has 17 amino acids. The CDR3 loop is CASSRAGRISGANVLTF. CDR3 bases: TGTGCCAGCAGTCGAGCGGGACGGATCTCTGGGGCCAACGTCCTGACTTTC.